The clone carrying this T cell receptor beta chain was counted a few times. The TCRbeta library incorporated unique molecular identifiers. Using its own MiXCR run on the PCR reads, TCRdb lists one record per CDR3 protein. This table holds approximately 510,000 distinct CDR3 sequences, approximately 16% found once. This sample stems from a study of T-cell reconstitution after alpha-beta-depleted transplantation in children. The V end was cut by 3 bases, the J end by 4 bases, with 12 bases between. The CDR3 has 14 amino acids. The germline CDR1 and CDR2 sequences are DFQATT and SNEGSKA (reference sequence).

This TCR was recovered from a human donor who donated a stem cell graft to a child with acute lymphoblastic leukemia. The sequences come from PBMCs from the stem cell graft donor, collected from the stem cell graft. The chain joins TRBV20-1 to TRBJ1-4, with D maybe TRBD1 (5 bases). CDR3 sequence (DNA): TGCAGTGCTAGGAATCGGCAGGGTAATGAAAAACTGTTTTTT. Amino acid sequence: CSARNRQGNEKLFF.